The sequence of this T cell receptor beta chain was determined in a study of T cells in Graves' hyperthyroidism and ophthalmopathy. Study at large: Blood from the periphery was taken at initial diagnosis, before any treatment.

Amplification of TCR beta CDR3 regions used RNA as the template. HTBI primers were the set used in a first-round RT-PCR of the TCR CDR3. TCRdb re-called the multiplex PCR reads through MiXCR, storing one row per CDR3 protein. Among about 270,000 distinct CDR3 sequences listed, 20% to 30% were seen once. Trimming removed 6 bases from V and 5 bases from J, with 17 bases in between. Germline-derived CDR1 and CDR2 are DFQATT and SNEGSKA (reference sequence). The length of the CDR3 is 15 residues. In this sample, this clonotype turned up many times. The sequencing input was blood. This receptor was obtained from a man aged 40-50 years with Graves' hyperthyroidism that later progressed to Graves' ophthalmopathy. The J gene is TRBJ1-6, the V gene TRBV20-1; D might be TRBD1 (6 bases). CDR3 protein: CSAPPPGHDNSPLHF. The DNA of the CDR3 is TGCAGTGCCCCACCACCGGGACACGATAATTCACCCCTCCACTTT.